This T cell receptor beta chain was sequenced for a study of shared clonotypes between healthy human individuals. Study-wide findings and caveats: Only blood was sampled; tissue repertoires likely differ. Compared with memory subsets, naive subsets generally had larger estimated richness.

The donors were all Caucasian adults (living in Nashville, Tennessee). Some clones are missing from TCRdb's copy, which holds only in-frame ones; the method was immunoSEQ multiplex PCR. In the table there are over a million clones, around 78% of which are singletons. As to this clone: Its specificity is not known.

Germline CDR1 reads SGHRS; CDR2 reads YFSETQ. This CDR3 spans 14 amino acids. The V and J ends lost 0 bases and 4 bases respectively, with 10 bases between them. The chain joins TRBV5-1 to TRBJ1-1, with D possibly being TRBD1 (5 bases). Sequences were obtained from memory CD4+ T cells from PBMCs. This sample's subset: CD45RA-negative fraction. The TCR comes from a young man in good health. Some clones in this sample may be carry-over from other donors' samples. The CDR3 DNA reads TGCGCCAGCAGCTTGGCCGCGGGGACCACTGAAGCTTTCTTT. Its translation: CASSLAAGTTEAFF.